The 28 T cell receptor beta chains below all came from one sample that was sequenced in a study of cytomegalovirus exposure and HLA in healthy donors. The PCR was carried out with 60 Vbeta primers and 13 Jbeta primers. Profiled with immunoSEQ multiplex PCR; TCRdb holds only in-frame clones, not every one. This table lists around 75,000 clones. The sequenced sample was PBMCs. These receptor sequences come from a man in his forties or fifties in good health and CMV-seropositive.

This chain joins TRBV6-5 and TRBJ2-2, with D unclear. Germline assignment: CDR1 MNHEY and CDR2 SVGAGI. V lost 2 bases, J lost 3 bases, and 4 bases lay in between. This CDR3 has 13 residues. The CDR3 nucleotides read TGTGCCAGCAGTTACCTCTACACCGGGGAGCTGTTTTTT. Encoded protein: CASSYLYTGELFF.

This sequence joins TRBV19 and TRBJ1-5, with a weak D call TRBD1 (6 bases). V was shortened by 1 base and J by 7 bases, with 14 bases between the two germline ends. The CDR3 spans 15 residues. The germline V gene has CDR1 LNHDA and CDR2 SQIVND (reference sequence). CDR3 region: CASSIGSRGGQPQHF. The CDR3 nucleotides read TGTGCCAGTAGTATAGGAAGCAGGGGCGGCCAGCCCCAGCATTTT.

The rearrangement links TRBV20-1 to TRBJ1-1; D might be TRBD1 (5 bases). Germline CDR1 DFQATT, CDR2 SNEGSKA (reference sequence). This CDR3 has 11 amino acids. In nucleotides, the CDR3 is TGCAGCCTCCCTATTAGGGGTGAAGCTTTCTTT. This codes for CSLPIRGEAFF.

The chain combines TRBV19 with TRBJ2-5; D is uncertain. CDR1 is LNHDA and CDR2 is SQIVND in the germline V gene (reference sequence). Between the trimmed V and J ends, which lost 4 bases and 2 bases, there was a span of 8 bases. This CDR3 spans 13 amino acids. CDR3 sequence: CASSSAPQETQYF. CDR3 DNA sequence: TGTGCCAGTAGTAGCGCCCCACAAGAGACCCAGTACTTC. Supplemented by reference TRBV19 and TRBJ2-5, the full variable domain reads DGGITQSPKYLFRKEGQNVTLSCEQNLNHDAMYWYRQDPGQGLRLIYYSQIVNDFQKGDIAEGYSVSREKKESFPLTVTSAQKNPTAFYLCASSSAPQETQYFGPGTRLLVL.

The gene calls are TRBV7-9 and TRBJ1-1; 7 bases map to TRBD1. Germline V gene sequence: CDR1 SEHNR, CDR2 FQNEAQ (reference sequence). With V trimmed by 1 base and J by 7 bases, 15 bases remained unmatched. The CDR3 spans 17 residues. CDR3 DNA: TGTGCCAGCAGCTTAGTAGGGGGCCCCTCCGGGCAGGGTGAAGCTTTCTTT. It translates to CASSLVGGPSGQGEAFF. Using reference TRBV7-9 and TRBJ1-1 for the parts outside the CDR3, the full variable domain is DTGVSQNPRHKITKRGQNVTFRCDPISEHNRLYWYRQTLGQGPEFLTYFQNEAQLEKSRLLSDRFSAERPKGSFSTLEIQRTEQGDSAMYLCASSLVGGPSGQGEAFFGQGTRLTVV.

V is TRBV18 and J is TRBJ2-5, with unresolved D. V lost 1 base to trimming and J lost 1 base, with 7 bases between them. CDR3 length: 14 residues. Per germline, CDR1 KGHSH and CDR2 LQKENI. CDR3 loop: CASSPRSFQETQYF. The CDR3 coding sequence is TGTGCCAGCTCACCACGGAGCTTCCAAGAGACCCAGTACTTC.

The CDR3 DNA reads TGTGCCAGCTCACCCTTTGAGGGGGCTAATGAAAAACTGTTTTTT. Amino acid sequence: CASSPFEGANEKLFF. The chain links TRBV18 to TRBJ1-4; D possibly corresponds to TRBD1 (6 bases). In germline, CDR1 is KGHSH, CDR2 LQKENI. V gave up 3 bases and J gave up 3 bases, with 11 bases separating them. The CDR3 totals 15 residues.

The chain couples TRBV6-1 to TRBJ1-1, with TRBD1 as a possible D gene (6 bases). Germline CDR1 and CDR2: MNHNS and SASEGT. CDR3 length: 15 residues. V lost 6 bases, J lost 0 bases, and 14 bases lay in between. The CDR3 DNA sequence: TGTGCCAGCAGCTGGAAGGGACACCTGAACACTGAAGCTTTCTTT. Its protein product is CASSWKGHLNTEAFF.

This chain connects TRBV10-3 to TRBJ2-5, with 13 bases fitting TRBD2. After removal of 2 bases from V and 7 bases from J, the junction contained 10 bases not matched to a gene. The germline CDR1 and CDR2 sequences are ENHRY and SYGVKD. This CDR3 comprises 17 residues. CDR3 coding DNA: TGTGCCATCAGTGAGCCCAGGACTAGCGGGAGCGGGGGGACCCAGTACTTC. This codes for CAISEPRTSGSGGTQYF.

The V call is TRBV5-1, the J call TRBJ1-4; TRBD1 agrees at 9 bases. CDR1 and CDR2 (germline): SGHRS, YFSETQ. With 3 bases clipped from V and 2 bases from J, the junction kept 5 bases outside the gene matches. The length of the CDR3 is 16 residues. CDR3 sequence (DNA): TGCGCCAGCAGCTCGGGACAGGGTGTGACTAATGAAAAACTGTTTTTT. Its translation is CASSSGQGVTNEKLFF.

This sequence joins TRBV19 and TRBJ1-5; D is perhaps TRBD1 (5 bases). CDR3 length: 13 residues. CDR1 and CDR2 from the germline V gene are LNHDA and SQIVND (reference sequence). Trimming stripped 7 bases from V and 7 bases from J, with 14 bases between. As DNA, the CDR3 is TGTGCCAGTACCGACCCAGGGTTCCAGCCCCAGCATTTT. Amino acids: CASTDPGFQPQHF.

The chain couples TRBV9 to TRBJ2-7, with a tentative D call TRBD1 (5 bases). Trimming removed 0 bases at V and 4 bases at J, with 14 bases between. The CDR3 extends over 15 amino acids. The V gene's germline CDR1 is SGDLS and CDR2 YYNGEE. CDR3 region: CASSVGPGKQYEQYF. CDR3 nucleotide sequence: TGTGCCAGCAGCGTAGGCCCAGGGAAGCAATACGAGCAGTACTTC. The full variable domain, with the rest looked up from reference TRBV9 and TRBJ2-7, is DSGVTQTPKHLITATGQRVTLRCSPRSGDLSVYWYQQSLDQGLQFLIQYYNGEERAKGNILERFSAQQFPDLHSELNLSSLELGDSALYFCASSVGPGKQYEQYFGPGTRLTVT.

The J gene is TRBJ1-2, the V gene TRBV6-5; tentatively, D is TRBD1 (5 bases). The V gene lost 6 bases and the J gene lost 2 bases, with 10 bases spanning the gap. Germline V gene lookup returns CDR1 MNHEY and CDR2 SVGAGI. This CDR3 has 13 amino acids. This CDR3 reads CASREGRNYGYTF. Here the CDR3 DNA reads TGTGCCAGCAGAGAGGGGAGGAACTATGGCTACACCTTC.

The chain is built from TRBV6-5 and TRBJ2-7, with a possible D match to TRBD1 (6 bases). This CDR3 comprises 15 residues. With 5 bases removed from V and 7 bases from J, the gap between germline ends came to 21 bases. Looked up from germline, CDR1 is MNHEY and CDR2 is SVGAGI. The CDR3 region is CASSRGPDRFGEQYF. The CDR3 region has the DNA TGTGCCAGCAGTAGGGGCCCAGACAGGTTCGGGGAGCAGTACTTC.

V is TRBV29-1 and J is TRBJ2-5; 9 bases are a match to TRBD1. Germline CDR1 reads SQVTM; CDR2 reads ANQGSEA. The CDR3 is 14 amino acids. The trim removed 7 bases at V and 2 bases at J, leaving 8 bases unmatched. The CDR3, as DNA: TGCAGCGCCACAGGGGGCTATCGGCAAGAGACCCAGTACTTC. Amino acids: CSATGGYRQETQYF. Full variable domain (rest looked up from reference TRBV29-1 and TRBJ2-5): SAVISQKPSRDICQRGTSLTIQCQVDSQVTMMFWYRQQPGQSLTLIATANQGSEATYESGFVIDKFPISRPNLTFSTLTVSNMSPEDSSIYLCSATGGYRQETQYFGPGTRLLVL.

This chain connects TRBV12-5 to TRBJ2-1; 11 bases map to TRBD2. V dropped 7 bases and J dropped 4; count of bases not matched to a gene: 12. The CDR3 is 17 residues long. Germline-derived CDR1 and CDR2 are LGHNT and FRNRAP. Here the CDR3 reads CASALILGLAEYNEQFF. Written as DNA, the CDR3 is TGTGCTAGTGCCCTGATCCTGGGACTAGCGGAATACAATGAGCAGTTCTTC.

The J gene is TRBJ1-6, the V gene TRBV7-2; 9 nucleotides line up with TRBD1. Germline V lookup: CDR1 SGHTA, CDR2 FQGNSA. V dropped 1 base and J dropped 2; count of bases not matched to a gene: 3. The CDR3 loop spans 17 amino acids. CDR3 nucleotide sequence: TGTGCCAGCAGCTTAGGGACAGGGGTGGCCTATAATTCACCCCTCCACTTT. Translating it yields CASSLGTGVAYNSPLHF.

This chain links TRBV9 with TRBJ2-3; TRBD1 is a possible D gene (5 bases). Germline V gene sequence: CDR1 SGDLS, CDR2 YYNGEE. This CDR3 contains 15 residues. V was trimmed by 0 bases and J by 0 bases, leaving 8 bases between them. The CDR3 region is CASSVVGASTDTQYF. As DNA, the CDR3 is TGTGCCAGCAGCGTAGTAGGGGCAAGCACAGATACGCAGTATTTT.

The chain employs TRBV5-1 and TRBJ2-7; D possibly corresponds to TRBD1 (5 bases). V lost 5 bases and J lost 4, with 16 bases in between. CDR3 length equals 14 residues. Germline loops: CDR1 SGHRS, CDR2 YFSETQ. CDR3 in DNA: TGCGCCAGCAGGGGCGAGACAGTGACTTACGAGCAGTACTTC. The encoded protein is CASRGETVTYEQYF.

The chain is built from TRBV28 and TRBJ1-3, with unresolved D. CDR1 is MDHEN, CDR2 SYDVKM, per germline. Trimming shortened V by 6 bases and J by 0 bases, and 15 bases separated the two germline ends. CDR3 size: 16 residues. The CDR3 is CASSPRLRISGNTIYF. The DNA of the CDR3 is TGTGCCAGCAGCCCCCGACTGAGGATCTCTGGAAACACCATATATTTT. Filled out from reference TRBV28 and TRBJ1-3, the complete variable domain reads DVKVTQSSRYLVKRTGEKVFLECVQDMDHENMFWYRQDPGLGLRLIYFSYDVKMKEKGDIPEGYSVSREKKERFSLILESASTNQTSMYLCASSPRLRISGNTIYFGEGSWLTVV.

The V gene is TRBV15, the J gene TRBJ1-6; D is unclear. V dropped 6 bases and J dropped 7 bases, with 16 bases sitting between them. The CDR3 has 15 amino acids. Per the germline V gene, CDR1 is LNHNV and CDR2 is YYDKDF (reference sequence). CDR3 sequence reads: CATSLASTPNSPLHF. CDR3 DNA sequence: TGTGCCACCAGTTTAGCCTCTACCCCAAATTCACCCCTCCACTTT. Filled out from reference TRBV15 and TRBJ1-6, the complete variable domain reads DAMVIQNPRYQVTQFGKPVTLSCSQTLNHNVMYWYQQKSSQAPKLLFHYYDKDFNNEADTPDNFQSRRPNTSFCFLDIRSPGLGDTAMYLCATSLASTPNSPLHFGNGTRLTVT.

The chain recombines TRBV7-3 with TRBJ1-1; D might be TRBD1 (5 bases). This CDR3 has 15 amino acids. Germline V CDR1 and CDR2: SGHTA, FQGTGA. V was trimmed by 0 bases and J by 5 bases, leaving 13 bases between them. The CDR3 protein is CASSLTPGLGTEAFF. CDR3 sequence (DNA): TGTGCCAGCAGCTTAACGCCGGGACTGGGGACTGAAGCTTTCTTT.

The chain employs TRBV19 and TRBJ1-2, with 7 bases aligning to TRBD1. Per germline, CDR1 LNHDA and CDR2 SQIVND (reference sequence). V gave up 9 bases and J gave up 4 bases; unmatched junction bases: 8. This CDR3 is built from 13 residues. The CDR3 region has the DNA TGTGCCAGCTCGGACAGGAACCTCTATGGCTACACCTTC. Residues: CASSDRNLYGYTF.

The chain has TRBV11-2 and TRBJ1-2; 9 positions match TRBD1. The CDR3 spans 14 residues. The ends lost 2 bases at V and 8 bases at J; junction bases unmatched: 6. Looked up from germline, CDR1 is SGHAT and CDR2 is FQNNGV. The CDR3 protein is CASSLPGTGKGYTF. As DNA, the CDR3 is TGTGCCAGCAGCTTACCCGGGACAGGGAAGGGCTACACCTTC.

The V and J genes are TRBV30 and TRBJ2-2; 10 bases align to TRBD1. V dropped 5 bases and J dropped 5; count of bases not matched to a gene: 5. This CDR3 is built from 14 residues. Per the germline V gene, CDR1 is GTSNPN and CDR2 is SVGIG (reference sequence). The CDR3 DNA sequence: TGTGCCTGGTCGACAGGGGGCCCGACCGGGGAGCTGTTTTTT. As protein: CAWSTGGPTGELFF.

Comment on this clone: The same CDR3 arises from other DNA sequences in this sample as well. The chain couples TRBV2 to TRBJ1-5; 9 bases map to TRBD1. J lost 6 bases, V lost 6 bases, and 3 bases had no gene match. CDR1 is SNHLY and CDR2 is FYNNEI in the germline V gene. This CDR3 has 13 amino acids. The CDR3 region has the DNA TGTGCCAGCAGGGGACAGGGCGGTCAGCCCCAGCATTTT. This sequence encodes CASRGQGGQPQHF. Together with reference TRBV2 and TRBJ1-5, the CDR3 gives the full variable domain: EPEVTQTPSHQVTQMGQEVILRCVPISNHLYFYWYRQILGQKVEFLVSFYNNEISEKSEIFDDQFSVERPDGSNFTLKIRSTKLEDSAMYFCASRGQGGQPQHFGDGTRLSIL.

V and J are TRBV5-1 and TRBJ2-1; D is possibly TRBD2 (5 bases). Trimming stripped 4 bases from V and 4 bases from J, with 18 bases between. The CDR3 is 16 amino acids. Germline V CDR1 and CDR2: SGHRS, YFSETQ. This chain's CDR3 is CASSATTGLLYNEQFF. CDR3 sequence (DNA): TGCGCCAGCAGCGCCACGACGGGGTTGCTTTACAATGAGCAGTTCTTC.

The rearrangement uses TRBV7-9 and TRBJ1-5; D uncertain. CDR3 length: 13 residues. Per the germline V gene, CDR1 is SEHNR and CDR2 is FQNEAQ (reference sequence). The V gene lost 4 bases and the J gene lost 9 bases, with 13 bases spanning the gap. CDR3 in DNA: TGTGCCAGCAGCTCTGAGGCAATCCGGCCCCAGCATTTT. Residues: CASSSEAIRPQHF.